This TCR beta chain was found in a study of response to subunit inactivated influenza vaccine. V gave up 5 bases and J gave up 5 bases, with 14 bases separating them. CDR1 is SGHTA, CDR2 FQGNSA, per germline. This CDR3 comprises 14 residues. TCRdb re-called the RT-PCR reads through MiXCR, storing one row per CDR3 protein. The sample has some 540,000 distinct CDR3 sequences, approximately 22% seen once; the top ten hold roughly 2.8%. This clonotype was found many times. These data also featured in a second study, about T cells expressing NK-cell markers. This second study notes: The authors generated TCR beta cDNA through 5'RACE template switching with UMIs. An anti-gamma-delta TCR antibody confined sorting to alpha-beta TCR T cells across several of the experiments.

This specimen was CD4+ T cells sorted from PBMCs, taken less than 13 days after vaccination. This TCR derives from a man aged 50 to 60 who received an inactivated influenza vaccine. The chain links TRBV7-2 to TRBJ2-3, with D unresolved. The CDR3 DNA is TGTGCCAGCAGCCGCCCGCCGAGTAAAGATACGCAGTATTTT. Protein sequence: CASSRPPSKDTQYF. Drawing the rest from reference TRBV7-2 and TRBJ2-3, the complete variable domain is GAGVSQSPSNKVTEKGKDVELRCDPISGHTALYWYRQSLGQGLEFLIYFQGNSAPDKSGLPSDRFSAERTGGSVSTLTIQRTQQEDSAVYLCASSRPPSKDTQYFGPGTRLTVL.